The clone carrying this T cell receptor (beta chain) occurred many times. Time point specified: sample taken at primary tumor resection. This sample is part of a study of spatial heterogeneity in lung cancer. Overall study: Detection of beta-chain sequences consistently exceeded that of alpha-chain sequences.

TCRdb used MiXCR to reprocess the 5' RACE reads, holding one entry per CDR3 protein. The data contain 75,000 or so distinct CDR3 sequences, 7% to 9% of them singletons. This CDR3 contains 16 residues. Germline CDR1 reads MNHEY; CDR2 reads SVGEGT. Trimming took 4 bases from V and 4 from J, leaving 17 bases between them. The source is a male donor with early-stage non-small cell lung cancer. The sample was PBMCs, taken at surgery. The rearrangement uses TRBV6-2 or TRBV6-3 and TRBJ1-5, with a weak D call TRBD1 (5 bases). The CDR3 here is CASSSLQGKWNQPQHF. The DNA of the CDR3 is TGTGCCAGCAGTTCACTCCAGGGTAAATGGAATCAGCCCCAGCATTTT.